The 5 T cell receptor beta chains below all came from one sample that was sequenced in a study of T cells after yellow fever vaccination. TCRdb fed the 5' RACE reads into MiXCR, producing one record per CDR3 protein. The table lists roughly 70,000 distinct CDR3 sequences, around 7.3% of them singletons, with 41% in the top ten. The specimen was CD8+ T cells sorted from PBMCs, collected on the day of the yellow fever booster vaccination. The source of these receptors is a man aged 25-45 years who received the YFV17D yellow fever vaccine.

V gene TRBV11-2 combines with J gene TRBJ2-5; no clear D gene. V lost 7 bases and J 4 bases, leaving 16 bases between the germline ends. Germline-derived CDR1 and CDR2 are SGHAT and FQNNGV. This CDR3 has 14 residues. This CDR3 reads CASTLDWLTETQYF. The CDR3 nucleotides are TGTGCCAGCACCCTCGACTGGCTGACAGAGACCCAGTACTTC. Filled out from reference TRBV11-2 and TRBJ2-5, the complete variable domain reads EAGVAQSPRYKIIEKRQSVAFWCNPISGHATLYWYQQILGQGPKLLIQFQNNGVVDDSQLPKDRFSAERLKGVDSTLKIQPAKLEDSAVYLCASTLDWLTETQYFGPGTRLLVL.

This chain connects TRBV29-1 to TRBJ2-3; no clear D. Trimming removed 4 bases at V and 3 bases at J, with 11 bases between. CDR1 is SQVTM, CDR2 ANQGSEA, per germline. There are 13 residues in the CDR3. The CDR3 DNA sequence: TGCAGCGTTGTTCGGTCAGAGACAGATACGCAGTATTTT. It yields the protein CSVVRSETDTQYF.

The CDR3 sequence is CASSLGVVGSTDTQYF. CDR3 bases: TGTGCCAGCAGCTTGGGAGTCGTGGGGAGCACAGATACGCAGTATTTT. V is TRBV5-5 and J is TRBJ2-3, with D unresolved. In germline, CDR1 is SGHKS, CDR2 YYEKEE (reference sequence). V was cut by 0 bases and J by 0 bases, with 11 bases left in between. The CDR3 sequence is 16 residues long.

The chain recombines TRBV7-2 with TRBJ2-7, with 11 bases identical to TRBD2. The length of the CDR3 is 15 residues. Germline V CDR1 and CDR2: SGHTA, FQGNSA. The J segment lost 1 base and the V segment lost 1 base, leaving 0 bases of the junction unmatched. CDR3 sequence (DNA): TGTGCCAGCAGCTTAGGACTAGCGGGGTCCTACGAGCAGTACTTC. Protein: CASSLGLAGSYEQYF.

This clonotype was seen a handful of times. The CDR3 protein is CASTSTHTGELFF. The CDR3 DNA reads TGCGCCAGTACTAGCACCCACACCGGGGAGCTGTTTTTT. The chain has TRBV5-1 and TRBJ2-2, with a tentative D call TRBD2 (6 bases). Looked up from germline, CDR1 is SGHRS and CDR2 is YFSETQ. Trimming shortened V by 8 bases and J by 3 bases, and 11 bases separated the two germline ends. The CDR3 spans 13 residues.